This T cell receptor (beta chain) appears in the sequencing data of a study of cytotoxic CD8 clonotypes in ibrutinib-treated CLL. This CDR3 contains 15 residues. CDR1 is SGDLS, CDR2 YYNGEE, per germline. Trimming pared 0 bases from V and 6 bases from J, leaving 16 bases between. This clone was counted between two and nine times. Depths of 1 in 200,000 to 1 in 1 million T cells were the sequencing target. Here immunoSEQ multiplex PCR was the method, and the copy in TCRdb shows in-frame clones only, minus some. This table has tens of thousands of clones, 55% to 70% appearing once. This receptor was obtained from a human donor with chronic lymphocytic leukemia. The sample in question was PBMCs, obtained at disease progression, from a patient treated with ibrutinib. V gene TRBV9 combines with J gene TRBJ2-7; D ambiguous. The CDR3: CASSVGSWLDGEQYF. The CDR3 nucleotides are TGTGCCAGCAGCGTAGGGTCCTGGCTGGACGGCGAGCAGTACTTC.